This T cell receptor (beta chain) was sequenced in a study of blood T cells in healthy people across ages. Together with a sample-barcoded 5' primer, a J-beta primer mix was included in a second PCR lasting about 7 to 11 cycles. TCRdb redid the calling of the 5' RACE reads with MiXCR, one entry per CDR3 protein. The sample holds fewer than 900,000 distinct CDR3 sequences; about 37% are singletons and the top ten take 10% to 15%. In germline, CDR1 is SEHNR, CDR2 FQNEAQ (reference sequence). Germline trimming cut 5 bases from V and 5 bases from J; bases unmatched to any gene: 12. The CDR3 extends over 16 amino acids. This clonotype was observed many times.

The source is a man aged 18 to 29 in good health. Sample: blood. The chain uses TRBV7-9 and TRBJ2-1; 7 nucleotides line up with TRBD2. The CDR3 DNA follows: TGTGCCAGCAGCCGACCCTCTGCGGGGGTTAACAATGAGCAGTTCTTC. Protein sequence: CASSRPSAGVNNEQFF.